The 6 T cell receptor beta chains reported below all come from one sample, sequenced in a study of OX40 agonist ivuxolimab in advanced cancers. Assay: immunoSEQ multiplex PCR; the TCRdb copy retains only in-frame clones and omits some. Altogether tens of thousands of clones are present, approximately 86% being singletons, with the ten largest covering 0.55% to 0.7%. Sequenced material: CD4+ or CD8+ T cells sorted from blood, taken in a trial of the OX40 agonist ivuxolimab. These receptors all come from an adult with an advanced solid tumor such as melanoma, head and neck, liver or kidney cancer.

This clone was seen once. This chain uses TRBV6-6 with TRBJ2-5, with 12 nucleotides matching TRBD2. Germline V gives CDR1 MNHNY, CDR2 SVGAGI (reference sequence). With 6 bases clipped from V and 5 bases from J, the junction kept 7 bases outside the gene matches. The CDR3 covers 15 residues. The CDR3 nucleotides are TGTGCCAGCAGCCGCGGACTAGCGGGGTCGGAGACCCAGTACTTC. It translates to CASSRGLAGSETQYF.

The gene calls are TRBV15 and TRBJ2-6; the D gene is possibly TRBD2 (5 bases). This CDR3 has 15 residues. Between the trimmed V and J ends, which lost 3 bases and 2 bases, there was a span of 8 bases. The germline gives CDR1 LNHNV, CDR2 YYDKDF (reference sequence). CDR3 residues: CATSRIGAGANVLTF. DNA of the CDR3: TGTGCCACCAGCAGGATCGGGGCTGGGGCCAACGTCCTGACTTTC.

CDR3 region: CASRSGGNYEQYF. The CDR3 coding sequence is TGTGCCAGCAGATCCGGGGGTAACTACGAGCAGTACTTC. The chain carries TRBV28 and TRBJ2-7; possible D gene TRBD2, 6 bases. Trimming pared 6 bases from V and 3 bases from J, leaving 12 bases between. The CDR3 is made up of 13 amino acids. In germline, CDR1 is MDHEN, CDR2 SYDVKM.

The CDR3 protein is CASSLRSGGYNEQFF. The CDR3 coding sequence is TGTGCCAGCAGCTTAAGAAGCGGGGGATACAATGAGCAGTTCTTC. This sequence joins TRBV11-2 and TRBJ2-1; 8 bases line up with TRBD2. Germline CDR1 SGHAT, CDR2 FQNNGV. The J segment lost 4 bases and the V segment lost 2 bases, leaving 4 bases of the junction unmatched. The CDR3 length is 15 residues.

Here the CDR3 reads CASSDGTSNEQFF. CDR3 coding DNA: TGCGCCAGCAGTGATGGGACTAGCAATGAGCAGTTCTTC. The V call is TRBV10-1, the J call TRBJ2-1, with 8 bases matching TRBD2. The V gene end was trimmed by 3 bases and the J gene end by 6 bases; junction bases not matched to a gene: 1. Germline CDR1 WNHNN, CDR2 SYGVQD (reference sequence). This CDR3 is built from 13 residues.

The genes are TRBV6-5 and TRBJ2-2, with D hard to call. The CDR3 runs to 12 residues. Germline-derived CDR1 and CDR2 are MNHEY and SVGAGI. V was cut by 4 bases and J by 4 bases, with 4 bases left in between. The CDR3 is CASSLITGELFF. DNA of the CDR3: TGTGCCAGCAGTTTGATCACCGGGGAGCTGTTTTTT.